Listed below are T cell receptor beta chains from one sample, sequenced in a study of blood T cell repertoires in COVID-19. Produced via immunoSEQ multiplex PCR; TCRdb's table is partial and in-frame only. Of 190,000 or so clones listed, about 86% are singletons. Material: peripheral blood. These receptor sequences come from a woman aged 18-35 years who had recovered from COVID-19. Both conserved end residues are part of each CDR3. Each record gives: D gene, J gene, clone size, V gene, CDR3 DNA, CDR3 protein. The D gene is left open where the match is weak. Clone size is not always given. Where it is, it says once, few, many or a class for expanded clones.

D gene: TRBD1; J gene: TRBJ1-2; clone size: -; V gene: TRBV6-5; CDR3 DNA: TGTGCCAGCAGTTTACCGGGACAGGCGATCTATGGCTACACCTTC; CDR3 protein: CASSLPGQAIYGYTF
D gene: -; J gene: TRBJ2-6; clone size: -; V gene: TRBV18; CDR3 DNA: TGTGCCAGCTCACCAAACCCGGGGGTAGTAGGGGCCAACGTCCTGACTTTC; CDR3 protein: CASSPNPGVVGANVLTF
D gene: -; J gene: TRBJ2-7; clone size: -; V gene: TRBV5-6; CDR3 DNA: TGTGCCAGCAGCGTTATGGTCGGGTTCTTGCAGTACTTC; CDR3 protein: CASSVMVGFLQYF
D gene: -; J gene: TRBJ2-7; clone size: once; V gene: TRBV10-2; CDR3 DNA: -; CDR3 protein: CASSEEVGSGTGFEYF
D gene: TRBD1; J gene: TRBJ2-6; clone size: -; V gene: TRBV4-3; CDR3 DNA: TGCGCCAGCAGCCAAACAGGGGGCACTGGGGCCAACGTCCTGACTTTC; CDR3 protein: CASSQTGGTGANVLTF
D gene: -; J gene: TRBJ1-6; clone size: -; V gene: TRBV14; CDR3 DNA: TGTGCCAGCAGCCATTCCCCCGGGAGCTCCTATAATTCACCCCTCCACTTT; CDR3 protein: CASSHSPGSSYNSPLHF
D gene: -; J gene: TRBJ1-3; clone size: -; V gene: TRBV13; CDR3 DNA: TGTGCCAGCAGCGTTGACAGCCCCGTCTCTGGAAACACCATATATTTT; CDR3 protein: CASSVDSPVSGNTIYF
D gene: -; J gene: TRBJ2-5; clone size: once; V gene: TRBV5-8; CDR3 DNA: TGTGCCAGCAGCCCGGGGGGCAGGGGAAGGGAGACCCAGTACTTC; CDR3 protein: CASSPGGRGRETQYF
D gene: -; J gene: TRBJ1-2; clone size: -; V gene: TRBV2; CDR3 DNA: TGTGCCAGCAGTGAACTTTTCTTCTCCGGCGGCCGCTACACCTTC; CDR3 protein: CASSELFFSGGRYTF
D gene: -; J gene: TRBJ2-5; clone size: -; V gene: TRBV5-4; CDR3 DNA: TGTGCCAGCAGCTTGGAAGCGAACCCCCAAGAGACCCAGTACTTC; CDR3 protein: CASSLEANPQETQYF
D gene: TRBD2; J gene: TRBJ2-3; clone size: -; V gene: TRBV2; CDR3 DNA: TGTGCCAGCAGTGGGACTAGGGGCACAGATACGCAGTATTTT; CDR3 protein: CASSGTRGTDTQYF
D gene: -; J gene: TRBJ2-7; clone size: once; V gene: TRBV5-4; CDR3 DNA: TGTGCCAGCAGCTTGGACGGGATCCTGAACGAGCAGTACTTC; CDR3 protein: CASSLDGILNEQYF
D gene: TRBD2; J gene: TRBJ2-3; clone size: -; V gene: TRBV7-2; CDR3 DNA: TGTGCCAGCAGCTCCCAGGTTAGCGGGGGGGGCCCAGATACGCAGTATTTT; CDR3 protein: CASSSQVSGGGPDTQYF
D gene: -; J gene: TRBJ2-4; clone size: -; V gene: TRBV4-3; CDR3 DNA: TGCGCCAGCAGCCAAGACGCAGGGCCCAAAAACATTCAGTACTTC; CDR3 protein: CASSQDAGPKNIQYF
D gene: -; J gene: TRBJ2-3; clone size: -; V gene: TRBV6-6; CDR3 DNA: TGTGCCAGCAAGGATCGGGGGGCTCTGAGCACAGATACGCAGTATTTT; CDR3 protein: CASKDRGALSTDTQYF
D gene: TRBD2; J gene: TRBJ2-3; clone size: -; V gene: TRBV7-6; CDR3 DNA: TGTGCCAGCAGCTTAACCTCTAGCGGGAGAAGAGAGGGAGATACGCAGTATTTT; CDR3 protein: CASSLTSSGRREGDTQYF
D gene: TRBD1; J gene: TRBJ2-5; clone size: -; V gene: TRBV9; CDR3 DNA: TGTGCCAGCAGCTTCCTTCCGGGACAGGGAGGTTCATACCAAGAGACCCAGTACTTC; CDR3 protein: CASSFLPGQGGSYQETQYF
D gene: -; J gene: TRBJ2-1; clone size: -; V gene: TRBV19; CDR3 DNA: TGTGCCAGTAGTATAGATCCCCCAGGGAGGCCGTACAATGAGCAGTTCTTC; CDR3 protein: CASSIDPPGRPYNEQFF
D gene: TRBD1; J gene: TRBJ2-7; clone size: few; V gene: TRBV6-4; CDR3 DNA: TGTGCCAGCAGTGACCCGAAGGGACAGGGGGCCCCGCCATACGGGGAGCAGTACTTC; CDR3 protein: CASSDPKGQGAPPYGEQYF
D gene: TRBD1; J gene: TRBJ2-2; clone size: -; V gene: TRBV6-2/TRBV6-3; CDR3 DNA: TGTGCCAGCAGTTACTCGATCGGACAGGGGGCCGTGAGCGGGGAGCTGTTTTTT; CDR3 protein: CASSYSIGQGAVSGELFF
D gene: -; J gene: TRBJ1-2; clone size: -; V gene: TRBV7-9; CDR3 DNA: TGTGCCAGCAGCGTTAAGCAGGTCTACACCTTC; CDR3 protein: CASSVKQVYTF
D gene: TRBD2; J gene: TRBJ2-7; clone size: once; V gene: TRBV15; CDR3 DNA: TGTGCCACCAGCACCCCGCGGGGGGCTTCCTACGAGCAGTACTTC; CDR3 protein: CATSTPRGASYEQYF
D gene: -; J gene: TRBJ1-2; clone size: -; V gene: TRBV9; CDR3 DNA: TGTGCCAGCAGCGGACAACAGGGTATCTATGGCTACACCTTC; CDR3 protein: CASSGQQGIYGYTF
D gene: -; J gene: TRBJ2-5; clone size: -; V gene: TRBV3-1/TRBV3-2; CDR3 DNA: TGTGCCAGCAGCCAAGTAACCAGGGGTGAGACCCAGTACTTC; CDR3 protein: CASSQVTRGETQYF
D gene: TRBD2; J gene: TRBJ2-1; clone size: -; V gene: TRBV18; CDR3 DNA: TGTGCCAGCTCTCTTCAGACTAGCGGGGAATACAATGAGCAGTTCTTC; CDR3 protein: CASSLQTSGEYNEQFF
D gene: TRBD1; J gene: TRBJ1-5; clone size: -; V gene: TRBV19; CDR3 DNA: TGTGCCAGTAGTCCCGGACCAGGGGGAGTTCAGCCCCAGCATTTT; CDR3 protein: CASSPGPGGVQPQHF
D gene: -; J gene: TRBJ2-1; clone size: few; V gene: TRBV5-6; CDR3 DNA: TGTGCCAGCAGCTTCCCTACAGGGTATGAGCAGTTCTTC; CDR3 protein: CASSFPTGYEQFF
D gene: TRBD1; J gene: TRBJ2-7; clone size: -; V gene: TRBV7-2; CDR3 DNA: TGTGCCAGCAGCCTCCAGGGGGCAGGGGGGACCTACGAGCAGTACTTC; CDR3 protein: CASSLQGAGGTYEQYF
D gene: -; J gene: TRBJ2-1; clone size: -; V gene: TRBV9; CDR3 DNA: TGTGCCAGCAGCGTAGAAGGGAGGAGCTCCTACAATGAGCAGTTCTTC; CDR3 protein: CASSVEGRSSYNEQFF
D gene: TRBD1; J gene: TRBJ1-5; clone size: -; V gene: TRBV9; CDR3 DNA: TGTGCCAGCAGCCCAGGAGGACAGGGAGCCAATCAGCCCCAGCATTTT; CDR3 protein: CASSPGGQGANQPQHF
D gene: -; J gene: TRBJ2-3; clone size: -; V gene: TRBV18; CDR3 DNA: TGTGCCAGCTCACCCCTTTCGGGATGGGCAGATACGCAGTATTTT; CDR3 protein: CASSPLSGWADTQYF
D gene: TRBD2; J gene: TRBJ2-1; clone size: -; V gene: TRBV5-5; CDR3 DNA: TGTGCCAGCAGTTTAACTAGCGGGACGTACAATGAGCAGTTCTTC; CDR3 protein: CASSLTSGTYNEQFF
D gene: TRBD1; J gene: TRBJ2-4; clone size: -; V gene: TRBV5-5; CDR3 DNA: TGTGCCAGCAGCCTACAGGGGGCAAGAGCCAAAAACATTCAGTACTTC; CDR3 protein: CASSLQGARAKNIQYF
D gene: -; J gene: TRBJ2-4; clone size: -; V gene: TRBV5-6; CDR3 DNA: TGTGCCAGCAGCTTGCTTGCGGGTTTAGCCAAAAACATTCAGTACTTC; CDR3 protein: CASSLLAGLAKNIQYF
D gene: -; J gene: TRBJ1-1; clone size: -; V gene: TRBV9; CDR3 DNA: TGTGCCAGCAGTGAGAACCTACAGGGTTACACTGAAGCTTTCTTT; CDR3 protein: CASSENLQGYTEAFF
D gene: -; J gene: TRBJ2-6; clone size: -; V gene: TRBV2; CDR3 DNA: TGTGCCAGCAGTCTATCGGGACACCTCTCTGGGGCCAACGTCCTGACTTTC; CDR3 protein: CASSLSGHLSGANVLTF
D gene: -; J gene: TRBJ2-1; clone size: -; V gene: TRBV9; CDR3 DNA: TGTGCCAGCAGCGTAGGGTCAGGGGCAAGGAATGAGCAGTTCTTC; CDR3 protein: CASSVGSGARNEQFF
D gene: -; J gene: TRBJ1-1; clone size: -; V gene: TRBV7-2; CDR3 DNA: TGTGCCAGCAGCCACCTACTAACTAAGGACACTGAAGCTTTCTTT; CDR3 protein: CASSHLLTKDTEAFF
D gene: TRBD2; J gene: TRBJ2-5; clone size: -; V gene: TRBV7-2; CDR3 DNA: TGTGCCAGCAGCCCAGGACTAGCGGGGGATGGGGAGACCCAGTACTTC; CDR3 protein: CASSPGLAGDGETQYF
D gene: TRBD1; J gene: TRBJ2-5; clone size: -; V gene: TRBV4-3; CDR3 DNA: TGCGCCAGCAGCCAAGATGACAGGGCGGTGGTGTACCAAGAGACCCAGTACTTC; CDR3 protein: CASSQDDRAVVYQETQYF
D gene: -; J gene: TRBJ1-5; clone size: -; V gene: TRBV6-4; CDR3 DNA: TGTGCCAGCAGTGTACAGGAAAATCAGCCCCAGCATTTT; CDR3 protein: CASSVQENQPQHF
D gene: TRBD1; J gene: TRBJ1-2; clone size: -; V gene: TRBV7-9; CDR3 DNA: TGTGCCAGCAGCTCGAGCCCAGGGGGCAGAAATGGCTACACCTTC; CDR3 protein: CASSSSPGGRNGYTF
D gene: TRBD2; J gene: TRBJ2-3; clone size: many; V gene: TRBV14; CDR3 DNA: TGTGCCAGCAGCCCGACTAGCGGGGGAATCACAGATACGCAGTATTTT; CDR3 protein: CASSPTSGGITDTQYF
D gene: TRBD1; J gene: TRBJ1-3; clone size: -; V gene: TRBV7-2; CDR3 DNA: TGTGCCAGCAGCTTAGTACAGGGGCAGTCTGGAAACACCATATATTTT; CDR3 protein: CASSLVQGQSGNTIYF
D gene: -; J gene: TRBJ2-2; clone size: once; V gene: TRBV20-1; CDR3 DNA: TGCAGTGCTAGTACAATCGGGGAGCTGTTTTTT; CDR3 protein: CSASTIGELFF
D gene: -; J gene: TRBJ1-3; clone size: -; V gene: TRBV4-1; CDR3 DNA: TGCGCCAGCACTCCTGCGGATGGAAACACCATATATTTT; CDR3 protein: CASTPADGNTIYF
D gene: -; J gene: TRBJ1-6; clone size: -; V gene: TRBV6-4; CDR3 DNA: TGTGCCAGCAGCGACGGCCATGCCGATAATTCACCCCTCCACTTT; CDR3 protein: CASSDGHADNSPLHF
D gene: -; J gene: TRBJ1-5; clone size: once; V gene: TRBV27; CDR3 DNA: TGTGCCAGCAGTTTATCCGGGATTGGGGTCTATAGCAATCAGCCCCAGCATTTT; CDR3 protein: CASSLSGIGVYSNQPQHF
D gene: -; J gene: TRBJ1-5; clone size: few; V gene: TRBV3-1/TRBV3-2; CDR3 DNA: TGTGCCAGCAGCCAAGTAAGCAATCAGCCCCAGCATTTT; CDR3 protein: CASSQVSNQPQHF
D gene: TRBD2; J gene: TRBJ2-7; clone size: -; V gene: TRBV7-2; CDR3 DNA: TGTGCCAGCAGCTTAGCCATAGCGGGCTTAAGCTCCTACGAGCAGTACTTC; CDR3 protein: CASSLAIAGLSSYEQYF
D gene: -; J gene: TRBJ1-5; clone size: -; V gene: TRBV29-1; CDR3 DNA: TGCAGCGTTGGGGCAGAGTATAGCAATCAGCCCCAGCATTTT; CDR3 protein: CSVGAEYSNQPQHF
D gene: TRBD1; J gene: TRBJ1-1; clone size: -; V gene: TRBV6-5; CDR3 DNA: TGTGCCAGCAACTGGGACAGGGGCATGAACACTGAAGCTTTCTTT; CDR3 protein: CASNWDRGMNTEAFF
D gene: TRBD1; J gene: TRBJ1-2; clone size: -; V gene: TRBV11-2; CDR3 DNA: TGTGCCAGCAGCTTGGGACAGGGCAATGCCGGCTACACCTTC; CDR3 protein: CASSLGQGNAGYTF